One TCR beta chain is described in this entry. Its antigen is not identified. The data originate from a study of cytomegalovirus exposure and HLA in healthy donors. Findings and limits, study-wide: What was likely a sequencing artifact was a cluster of highly shared sequence variants. Per published reports, the classifier diagnosed cytomegalovirus status with high specificity and sensitivity. The study listed approximately 160 cytomegalovirus-associated TCR beta chains. Earlier results showed most TCR beta V segments being productive about 87% or about 30% of the time.

This CDR3 contains 15 residues. Germline loops: CDR1 MNHEY, CDR2 SVGAGI. V lost 6 bases, J lost 0 bases, and 15 bases lay in between. Researchers ran the PCR with 60 Vbeta and 13 Jbeta primers. Generated by immunoSEQ multiplex PCR, the TCRdb table keeps only in-frame clones and is missing some. The sample contains around 160,000 clones, roughly 65% of which appear only once. The TCR sequence derives from a woman younger than 35 in good health and CMV-seropositive. The sample consisted of PBMCs. The chain is built from TRBV6-5 and TRBJ2-7; possibly TRBD2 for D (6 bases). Here the CDR3 reads CASRGSGRPSYEQYF. CDR3 sequence (DNA): TGTGCCAGCAGGGGGAGCGGGCGCCCCTCCTACGAGCAGTACTTC.